The sequence of this T cell receptor beta chain was determined in a study of stem cell transplantation in POMP-related autoinflammatory disease. Whole-study context: Before transplant: CD4+ naive skewing, low CD8+ proportions, reduced cytokine secretion. Through one year post-transplant, neutrophils and platelets were 100% of graft donor origin.

Turning to this clone: Its antigen is not known.

Profiling relied on immunoSEQ multiplex PCR, and the TCRdb table lists in-frame clones only, not all of them. Of 68,000 or so clones listed, approximately 91% are singletons. Study results and limitations: Unique TRB V-J gene pairings were limited in number in patients with PRAID.

CDR3 size: 13 residues. V was pared by 5 bases and J by 7 bases, with 15 bases between. This rearrangement joins TRBV12-3 or TRBV12-4 to TRBJ2-7, with D possibly matching TRBD1 (5 bases). This clonotype originated in a human patient with POMP-related autoinflammation and immune dysregulation (PRAID). Some of these T cells may belong to the graft donor. The starting material was CD4+ T cells from PBMCs, obtained after stem cell transplantation. The CDR3 is CASSTDSFLEQYF. The DNA of the CDR3 is TGTGCCAGCAGTACCGACAGTTTTTTGGAGCAGTACTTC.